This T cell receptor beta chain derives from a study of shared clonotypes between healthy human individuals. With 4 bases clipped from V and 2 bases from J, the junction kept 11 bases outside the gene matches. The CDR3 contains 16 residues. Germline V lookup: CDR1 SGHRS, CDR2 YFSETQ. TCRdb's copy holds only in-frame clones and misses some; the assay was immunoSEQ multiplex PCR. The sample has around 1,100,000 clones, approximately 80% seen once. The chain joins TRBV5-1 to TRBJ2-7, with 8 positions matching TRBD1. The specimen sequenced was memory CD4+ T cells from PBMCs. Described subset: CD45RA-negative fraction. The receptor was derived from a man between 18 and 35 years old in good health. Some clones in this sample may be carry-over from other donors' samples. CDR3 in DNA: TGCGCCAGCAGCCTTCCCCTTCGGGACAGGACCTACGAGCAGTACTTC. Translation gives CASSLPLRDRTYEQYF.